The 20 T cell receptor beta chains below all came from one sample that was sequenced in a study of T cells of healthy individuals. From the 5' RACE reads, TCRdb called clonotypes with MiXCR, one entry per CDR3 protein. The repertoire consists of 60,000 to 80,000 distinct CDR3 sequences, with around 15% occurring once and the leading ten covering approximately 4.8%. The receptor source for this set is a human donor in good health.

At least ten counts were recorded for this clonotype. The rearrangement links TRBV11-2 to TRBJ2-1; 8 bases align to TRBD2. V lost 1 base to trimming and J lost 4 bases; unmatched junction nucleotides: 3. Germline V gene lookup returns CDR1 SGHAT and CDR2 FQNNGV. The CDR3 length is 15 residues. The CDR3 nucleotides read TGTGCCAGCAGCTTAGCGGGAGGGACGTACAATGAGCAGTTCTTC. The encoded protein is CASSLAGGTYNEQFF.

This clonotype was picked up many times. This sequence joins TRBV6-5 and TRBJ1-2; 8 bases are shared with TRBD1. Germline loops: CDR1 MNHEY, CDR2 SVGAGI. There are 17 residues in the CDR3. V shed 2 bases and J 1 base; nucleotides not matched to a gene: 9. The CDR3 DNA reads TGTGCCAGCAGTTACGGTGGCAGGGGGCTCTTTAACTATGGCTACACCTTC. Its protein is CASSYGGRGLFNYGYTF.

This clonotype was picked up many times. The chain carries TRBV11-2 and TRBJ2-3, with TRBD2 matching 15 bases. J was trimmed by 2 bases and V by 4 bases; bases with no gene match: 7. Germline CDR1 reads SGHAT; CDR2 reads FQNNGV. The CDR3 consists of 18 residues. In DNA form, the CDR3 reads TGTGCCAGCAGCTCCGGACTAGCGGGAGGGCCAGACACAGATACGCAGTATTTT. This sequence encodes CASSSGLAGGPDTDTQYF. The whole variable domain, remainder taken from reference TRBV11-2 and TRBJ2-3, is EAGVAQSPRYKIIEKRQSVAFWCNPISGHATLYWYQQILGQGPKLLIQFQNNGVVDDSQLPKDRFSAERLKGVDSTLKIQPAKLEDSAVYLCASSSGLAGGPDTDTQYFGPGTRLTVL.

The CDR3 is CSASDLNEQFF. In DNA, the CDR3 is TGCAGTGCTAGCGATCTCAATGAGCAGTTCTTC. The chain is built from TRBV20-1 and TRBJ2-1; D uncertain. The CDR3 has 11 amino acids. Between the trimmed V and J ends, which lost 3 bases and 6 bases, there was a span of 6 bases. Germline V gene sequence: CDR1 DFQATT, CDR2 SNEGSKA (reference sequence).

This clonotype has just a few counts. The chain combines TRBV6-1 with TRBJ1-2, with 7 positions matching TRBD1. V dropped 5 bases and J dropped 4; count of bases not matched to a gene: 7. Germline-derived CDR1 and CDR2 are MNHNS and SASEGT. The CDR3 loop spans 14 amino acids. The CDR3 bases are TGTGCCAGCAGTCTTGACAGGGACGGCTATGGCTACACCTTC. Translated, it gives CASSLDRDGYGYTF.

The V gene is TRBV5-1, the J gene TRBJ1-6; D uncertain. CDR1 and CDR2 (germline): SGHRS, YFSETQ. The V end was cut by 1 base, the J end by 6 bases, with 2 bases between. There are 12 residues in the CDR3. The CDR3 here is CASSLPNSPLHF. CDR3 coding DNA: TGCGCCAGCAGCTTGCCTAATTCACCCCTCCACTTT.

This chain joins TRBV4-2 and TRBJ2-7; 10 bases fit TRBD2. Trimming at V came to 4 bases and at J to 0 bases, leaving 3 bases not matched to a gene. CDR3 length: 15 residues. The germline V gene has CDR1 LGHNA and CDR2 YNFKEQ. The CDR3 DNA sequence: TGTGCCAGCAGCCCCGCTAGCGGGAGCTCCTACGAGCAGTACTTC. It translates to CASSPASGSSYEQYF.

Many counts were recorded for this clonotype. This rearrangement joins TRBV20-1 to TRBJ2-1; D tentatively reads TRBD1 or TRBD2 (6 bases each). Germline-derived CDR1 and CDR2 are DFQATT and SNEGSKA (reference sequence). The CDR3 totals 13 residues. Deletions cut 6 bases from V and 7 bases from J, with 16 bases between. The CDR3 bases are TGCAGTGCCTCCGCCGGGGGCGGGAATGAGCAGTTCTTC. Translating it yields CSASAGGGNEQFF.

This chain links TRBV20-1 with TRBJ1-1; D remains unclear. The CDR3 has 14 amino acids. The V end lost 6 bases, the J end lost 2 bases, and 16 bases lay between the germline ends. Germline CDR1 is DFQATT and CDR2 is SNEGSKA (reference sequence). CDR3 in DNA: TGCAGTGCCCCCCTGTTGGGGAGCAACACTGAAGCTTTCTTT. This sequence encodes CSAPLLGSNTEAFF.

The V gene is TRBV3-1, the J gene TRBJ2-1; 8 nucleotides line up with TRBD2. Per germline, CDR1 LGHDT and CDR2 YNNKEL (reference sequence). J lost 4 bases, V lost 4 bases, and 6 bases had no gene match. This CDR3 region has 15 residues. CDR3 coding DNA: TGTGCCAGCAGCCTCGGGACTAGGGGGTACAATGAGCAGTTCTTC. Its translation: CASSLGTRGYNEQFF.

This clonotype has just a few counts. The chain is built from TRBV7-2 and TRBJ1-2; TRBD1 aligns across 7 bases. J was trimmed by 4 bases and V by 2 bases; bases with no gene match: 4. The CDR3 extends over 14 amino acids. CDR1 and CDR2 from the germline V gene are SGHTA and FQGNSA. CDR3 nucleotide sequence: TGTGCCAGCAGCTTAAGCGGGACAGCCTATGGCTACACCTTC. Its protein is CASSLSGTAYGYTF.

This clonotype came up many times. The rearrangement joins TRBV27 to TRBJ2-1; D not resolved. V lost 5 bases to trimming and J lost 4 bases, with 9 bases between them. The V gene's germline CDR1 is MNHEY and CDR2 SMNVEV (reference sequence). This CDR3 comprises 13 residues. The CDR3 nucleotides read TGTGCCAGCAGTCCGTCTAGATACAATGAGCAGTTCTTC. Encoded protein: CASSPSRYNEQFF.

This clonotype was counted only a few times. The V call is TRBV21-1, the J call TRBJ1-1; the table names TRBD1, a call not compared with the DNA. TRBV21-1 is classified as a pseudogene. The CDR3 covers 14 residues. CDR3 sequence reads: CASSIDRGNTEAFF. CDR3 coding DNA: TGTGCCAGCAGCATAGACAGGGGGAACACTGAAGCTTTCTTT.

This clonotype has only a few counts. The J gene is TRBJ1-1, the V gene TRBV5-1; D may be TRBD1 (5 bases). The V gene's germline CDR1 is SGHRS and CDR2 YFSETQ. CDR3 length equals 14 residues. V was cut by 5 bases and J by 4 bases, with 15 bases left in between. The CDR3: CASRERGGGTEAFF. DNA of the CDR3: TGCGCCAGCAGGGAACGGGGCGGCGGCACTGAAGCTTTCTTT.

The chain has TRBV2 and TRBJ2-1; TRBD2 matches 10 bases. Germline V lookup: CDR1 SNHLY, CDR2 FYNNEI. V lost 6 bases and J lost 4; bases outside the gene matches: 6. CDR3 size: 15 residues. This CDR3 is CASSSDSGGYNEQFF. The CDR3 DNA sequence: TGTGCCAGCAGCTCCGATAGCGGGGGGTACAATGAGCAGTTCTTC.

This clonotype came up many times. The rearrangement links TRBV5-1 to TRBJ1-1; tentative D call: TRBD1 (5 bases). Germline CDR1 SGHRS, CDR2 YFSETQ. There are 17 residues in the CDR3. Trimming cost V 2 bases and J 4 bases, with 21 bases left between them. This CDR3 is CASSFGPLRVEGTEAFF. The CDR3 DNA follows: TGCGCCAGCAGCTTTGGACCCCTCAGGGTTGAGGGCACTGAAGCTTTCTTT.

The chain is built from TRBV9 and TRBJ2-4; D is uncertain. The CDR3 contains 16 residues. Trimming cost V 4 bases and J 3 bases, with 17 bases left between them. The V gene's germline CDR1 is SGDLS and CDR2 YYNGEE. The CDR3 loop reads CASSPHTDSYKNIQYF. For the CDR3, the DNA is TGTGCCAGCAGCCCCCACACCGACTCCTACAAAAACATTCAGTACTTC.

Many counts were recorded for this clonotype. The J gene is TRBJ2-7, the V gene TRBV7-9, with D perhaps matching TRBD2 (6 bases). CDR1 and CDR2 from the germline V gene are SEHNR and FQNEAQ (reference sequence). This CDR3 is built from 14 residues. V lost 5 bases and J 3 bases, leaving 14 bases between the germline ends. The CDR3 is CASSPPGLDYEQYF. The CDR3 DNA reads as TGTGCCAGCAGCCCCCCGGGACTCGACTACGAGCAGTACTTC.

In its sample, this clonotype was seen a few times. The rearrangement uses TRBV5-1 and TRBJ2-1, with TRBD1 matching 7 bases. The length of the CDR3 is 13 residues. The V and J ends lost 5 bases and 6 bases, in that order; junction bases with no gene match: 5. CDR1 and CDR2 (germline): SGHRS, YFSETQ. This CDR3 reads CASRYRGFNEQFF. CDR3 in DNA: TGCGCCAGCAGGTACAGGGGATTCAATGAGCAGTTCTTC.

The CDR3 coding sequence is TGTGCCACCAGCAGAGATACAGGGGGAGGGCCCCAGCATTTT. It encodes CATSRDTGGGPQHF. V is TRBV15 and J is TRBJ1-5; 8 positions match TRBD1. The CDR3 extends over 14 amino acids. With 0 bases clipped from V and 9 bases from J, the junction kept 4 bases outside the gene matches. Germline V gene lookup returns CDR1 LNHNV and CDR2 YYDKDF (reference sequence).